The rows below give T cell receptor beta chains drawn from one sample of a study of blood T cell repertoires in COVID-19. Some clones are missing from TCRdb's copy, which holds only in-frame ones; the method was immunoSEQ multiplex PCR. The sample gives roughly 250,000 clones, roughly 89% of which show up once; roughly 0.8% is in the top ten. The sample taken for sequencing was peripheral blood. These receptor sequences come from a man aged 25 to 40 with acute or convalescent COVID-19. The CDR3 runs from the conserved cysteine through the conserved F or W. The order of the fields is clone size, J gene, V gene, D gene, CDR3 DNA, CDR3 protein. D genes are given only for firm matches. Clone size is not always given. Where it is, it says once, few, many or a class for expanded clones.

abundance: .; j_gene: TRBJ1-1; v_gene: TRBV18; d_gene: TRBD1; CDR3nt: TGTGCCAGCTCACGACAGGGGCAGAACACTGAAGCTTTCTTT; CDR3aa: CASSRQGQNTEAFF
abundance: .; j_gene: TRBJ2-3; v_gene: TRBV7-3; d_gene: TRBD2; CDR3nt: TGTGCCAGCAGTTTAATAGGCCGCCTGGAACGGGGGGGCCTGGGAGATACGCAGTATTTT; CDR3aa: CASSLIGRLERGGLGDTQYF
abundance: .; j_gene: TRBJ1-6; v_gene: TRBV27; d_gene: .; CDR3nt: TGTGCCAGCAGGCGGATCGCGAGCTCCTATAATTCACCCCTCCACTTT; CDR3aa: CASRRIASSYNSPLHF
abundance: .; j_gene: TRBJ2-7; v_gene: TRBV27; d_gene: TRBD1; CDR3nt: TGTGCCAGCAGTTTTGGAGGACAGGGAGTCTACGAGCAGTACTTC; CDR3aa: CASSFGGQGVYEQYF
abundance: .; j_gene: TRBJ2-1; v_gene: TRBV19; d_gene: TRBD2; CDR3nt: TGTGCCAGTAGTCCTTCGGGACTAGCGGTGAGCAATGAGCAGTTCTTC; CDR3aa: CASSPSGLAVSNEQFF
abundance: .; j_gene: TRBJ2-5; v_gene: TRBV30; d_gene: .; CDR3nt: TGTGCCTTAACACGGGTAGGGGGAGAGACCCAGTACTTC; CDR3aa: CALTRVGGETQYF
abundance: .; j_gene: TRBJ1-2; v_gene: TRBV12-3/TRBV12-4; d_gene: TRBD1; CDR3nt: TGTGCCAGCAGTTTCGGGGACAGATATGGCTACACCTTC; CDR3aa: CASSFGDRYGYTF
abundance: .; j_gene: TRBJ1-1; v_gene: TRBV3-1/TRBV3-2; d_gene: .; CDR3nt: TGTGCCAGCAGCCACCGAGCCACTGAAGCTTTCTTT; CDR3aa: CASSHRATEAFF
abundance: once; j_gene: TRBJ2-1; v_gene: TRBV24-1; d_gene: TRBD2; CDR3nt: TGTGCCACCAGTGATTCTCGGAAAAAAGGGACTAGCGGGAAGTCCCCCCCTAAATACAATGAGCAGTTCTTC; CDR3aa: CATSDSRKKGTSGKSPPKYNEQFF
abundance: few; j_gene: TRBJ1-2; v_gene: TRBV28; d_gene: TRBD1; CDR3nt: TGTGCCAGCACAGCCCCCCGGGACAGGAGCTATGGCTACACCTTC; CDR3aa: CASTAPRDRSYGYTF
abundance: .; j_gene: TRBJ2-1; v_gene: TRBV6-5; d_gene: .; CDR3nt: TGTGCCAGCAGTTACTCCACCGGGAAGAACAATGAGCAGTTCTTC; CDR3aa: CASSYSTGKNNEQFF
abundance: .; j_gene: TRBJ1-2; v_gene: TRBV4-1; d_gene: .; CDR3nt: TGCGCCAGCAGCCAACCTTCGGAGGGCATCTATGGCTACACCTTC; CDR3aa: CASSQPSEGIYGYTF
abundance: .; j_gene: TRBJ1-1; v_gene: TRBV7-3; d_gene: .; CDR3nt: TGTGCCAGCAGCTTATTATCGAACACTGAAGCTTTCTTT; CDR3aa: CASSLLSNTEAFF
abundance: .; j_gene: TRBJ1-5; v_gene: TRBV2; d_gene: .; CDR3nt: TGTGCCAGCAGTGGGGCTCTACCAACCAATCAGCCCCAGCATTTT; CDR3aa: CASSGALPTNQPQHF
abundance: few; j_gene: TRBJ1-6; v_gene: TRBV19; d_gene: TRBD1; CDR3nt: TGTGCCAGTAGTTACGAGGGGGCTCGTTCACCCCTCCACTTT; CDR3aa: CASSYEGARSPLHF
abundance: .; j_gene: TRBJ2-1; v_gene: TRBV7-9; d_gene: TRBD2; CDR3nt: TGTGCCAGCAGCCCAACACTAGCGGGCCCCTACAATGAGCAGTTCTTC; CDR3aa: CASSPTLAGPYNEQFF
abundance: .; j_gene: TRBJ2-5; v_gene: TRBV19; d_gene: TRBD2; CDR3nt: TGTGCCAGTAAACCCTTGGGAGCGGGAGACGGAGAGACCCAGTACTTC; CDR3aa: CASKPLGAGDGETQYF
abundance: .; j_gene: TRBJ2-1; v_gene: TRBV7-9; d_gene: TRBD2; CDR3nt: TGTGCCAGCAGCTTAGCGCCGGGAGATAGCGGGAGGCCTCTGAATGAGCAGTTCTTC; CDR3aa: CASSLAPGDSGRPLNEQFF
abundance: once; j_gene: TRBJ2-7; v_gene: TRBV12-5; d_gene: TRBD1; CDR3nt: TGTGCTAGCGGACAGGAGGTTGGCGAGCAGTACTTC; CDR3aa: CASGQEVGEQYF
abundance: .; j_gene: TRBJ2-7; v_gene: TRBV5-6; d_gene: .; CDR3nt: TGTGCCAGCAGCCGACGGGTATACGAGCAGTACTTC; CDR3aa: CASSRRVYEQYF
abundance: .; j_gene: TRBJ1-2; v_gene: TRBV6-5; d_gene: .; CDR3nt: TGTGCCAGCAGTCGTCAGGCTAACTATGGCTACACCTTC; CDR3aa: CASSRQANYGYTF